One and the same sample provided the 8 T cell receptor beta chains below, sequenced in a study of monozygotic twins with inflammatory bowel disease. No DNA is given; TCRdb re-called the 5' RACE reads and lists each CDR3 protein once. With approximately 150,000 distinct CDR3 sequences in the sample, the ten largest clones hold around 7%. The sequenced sample was blood. These receptors came from a human donor with ulcerative colitis or Crohn's disease, or a healthy co-twin of an affected twin (not recorded which).

J is TRBJ1-4 and V is TRBV6-6. The CDR3 extends over 14 amino acids. CDR1 is MNHNY and CDR2 is SVGAGI in the germline V gene (reference sequence). CDR3 in amino acids: CASRVPGRDEKLFF.

The chain links TRBV27 to TRBJ1-5. Per germline, CDR1 MNHEY and CDR2 SMNVEV (reference sequence). This CDR3 is built from 15 residues. CDR3 sequence: CASSLQRYSNQPQHF.

The chain has TRBV5-1 and TRBJ1-1. CDR3 length: 15 residues. The V gene's germline CDR1 is SGHRS and CDR2 YFSETQ. This CDR3 is CASSLVPGENTEAFF.

This chain links TRBV6-4 with TRBJ2-2; TCRdb's assignment of TRBD2 cannot be checked, as there is no DNA. In germline, CDR1 is MRHNA, CDR2 SNTAGT. The CDR3 is made up of 18 amino acids. CDR3 region: CASSPRETSGKNTGELFF.

V is TRBV4-3 and J is TRBJ2-3; there is no DNA to check the TCRdb D call of TRBD2. Germline V gives CDR1 LGHNA, CDR2 YSLEER. The CDR3 has 16 amino acids. The CDR3 region is CASSPIAGGVTDTQYF.

V and J are TRBV2 and TRBJ2-7; the D call from TCRdb, TRBD2, cannot be confirmed without DNA. Germline CDR1 and CDR2: SNHLY and FYNNEI. This CDR3 is built from 18 residues. CDR3 sequence: CASPPGRVISGVSYEQYF.

The chain combines TRBV5-1 with TRBJ2-1; the D gene TCRdb calls, TRBD2, cannot be checked with no DNA. The CDR3 covers 13 residues. Germline V gene lookup returns CDR1 SGHRS and CDR2 YFSETQ. CDR3 protein: CASKDSGKDEQFF.

The rearrangement links TRBV5-1 to TRBJ1-3. This CDR3 is built from 12 residues. Germline CDR1 reads SGHRS; CDR2 reads YFSETQ. The CDR3 sequence is CASSHPGNTIYF.